The 21 T cell receptor beta chains below were found in one sample sequenced in a study of Graves' ophthalmopathy and Graves' hyperthyroidism. As the template, RNA transcripts were used to amplify TCR beta CDR3 regions. HTBI-primed RT-PCR formed the first round, and a multiplex PCR formed the second. MiXCR, run by TCRdb on the multiplex PCR reads, gives a single entry per CDR3 protein. The repertoire holds under 200,000 distinct CDR3 sequences, with under 40% as singletons. Source material: peripheral blood. These receptors originate from a woman aged 40-49 years with Graves' ophthalmopathy.

The chain uses TRBV19 and TRBJ1-1; D gene ambiguous. The V gene lost 2 bases and the J gene lost 6 bases, with 13 bases spanning the gap. The length of the CDR3 is 14 residues. Germline CDR1 and CDR2: LNHDA and SQIVND (reference sequence). CDR3 amino acids: CASSIRALVAEAFF. The CDR3 bases are TGTGCCAGTAGTATAAGGGCGCTGGTCGCTGAAGCTTTCTTT.

The chain links TRBV28 to TRBJ1-6; TRBD1 might be the D (5 bases). Trimming removed 4 bases at V and 3 bases at J, with 16 bases between. The CDR3 totals 17 residues. Germline CDR1 and CDR2: MDHEN and SYDVKM. The CDR3 protein is CASSYGAGYGYNSPLHF. The DNA of the CDR3 is TGTGCCAGCAGTTACGGTGCAGGGTACGGCTATAATTCACCCCTCCACTTT.

This clonotype occurred many times. The chain joins TRBV14 to TRBJ1-1; tentatively, D is TRBD1 (5 bases). In germline, CDR1 is SGHDN, CDR2 FVKESK. The V and J ends lost 4 bases and 1 base respectively, with 7 bases between them. The CDR3 is 13 residues long. The CDR3 nucleotides are TGTGCCAGCAGCCGGGGGGGGAACACTGAAGCTTTCTTT. Translated, it gives CASSRGGNTEAFF.

This clonotype has ten or more counts. The V call is TRBV19, the J call TRBJ1-1; unclear D gene. Germline CDR1 LNHDA, CDR2 SQIVND (reference sequence). CDR3 size: 12 residues. V was pared by 3 bases and J by 6 bases, with 8 bases between. The CDR3 DNA follows: TGTGCCAGTAGTATGGGGTACGCTGAAGCTTTCTTT. Amino acid sequence: CASSMGYAEAFF.

The table lists this clonotype with many counts. This chain links TRBV29-1 with TRBJ2-5; 7 bases agree with TRBD1. Germline CDR1 reads SQVTM; CDR2 reads ANQGSEA. This CDR3 region has 13 residues. Trimming took 7 bases from V and 2 from J; bases not matched to a gene: 7. CDR3 coding DNA: TGCAGCGCCCCAGGGGGTTGGCAAGAGACCCAGTACTTC. Protein product: CSAPGGWQETQYF.

In its sample, this clonotype was seen many times. CDR3 protein: CASSEAPIYGYTF. DNA for the CDR3: TGTGCCAGCAGTGAGGCACCGATCTATGGCTACACCTTC. This chain connects TRBV6-1 to TRBJ1-2; D unclear. The V end was cut by 3 bases, the J end by 4 bases, with 9 bases between. Germline V gives CDR1 MNHNS, CDR2 SASEGT. The CDR3 length is 13 residues.

This clonotype was seen a handful of times. J is TRBJ2-7 and V is TRBV7-8; a possible D gene is TRBD1 (6 bases). Germline CDR1 and CDR2: SGHVS and FQNEAQ. The CDR3 runs to 13 residues. With 3 bases removed from V and 3 bases from J, the gap between germline ends came to 9 bases. The CDR3 sequence is CASSFGTFYEQYF. CDR3 DNA: TGTGCCAGCAGCTTTGGGACATTCTACGAGCAGTACTTC. Combining the CDR3 with reference TRBV7-8 and TRBJ2-7 gives the whole variable domain GAGVSQSPRYKVAKRGQDVALRCDPISGHVSLFWYQQALGQGPEFLTYFQNEAQLDKSGLPSDRFFAERPEGSVSTLKIQRTQQEDSAVYLCASSFGTFYEQYFGPGTRLTVT.

This clonotype was counted many times. The V call is TRBV2, the J call TRBJ1-6; the D is unclear. Germline CDR1 and CDR2: SNHLY and FYNNEI. V shed 9 bases and J shed 0 bases, with 9 bases lying between them. This CDR3 is 14 amino acids long. The CDR3 spells CARTSSSYNSPLHF. The DNA of the CDR3 is TGTGCCAGGACTTCTAGCTCCTATAATTCACCCCTCCACTTT.

The V and J genes are TRBV6-2 or TRBV6-3 and TRBJ1-1, with 7 bases fitting TRBD1. The V gene's germline CDR1 is MNHEY and CDR2 SVGEGT. V lost 6 bases and J lost 4; bases outside the gene matches: 11. The CDR3 runs 15 residues. The CDR3 protein is CASSLDRAFGTEAFF. The CDR3 nucleotides read TGTGCCAGCAGCCTCGACAGGGCCTTCGGCACTGAAGCTTTCTTT.

Ten or more counts support this clonotype. V gene TRBV12-3 or TRBV12-4 combines with J gene TRBJ1-2; no clear D gene. The length of the CDR3 is 13 residues. V was trimmed by 11 bases and J by 2 bases, leaving 15 bases between them. CDR3 sequence reads: CAASDGLNYGYTF. CDR3 bases: TGTGCCGCCTCGGACGGACTCAACTATGGCTACACCTTC.

This clonotype was seen at least ten times. The CDR3 bases are TGTGCCAGCAGCCCCTGGGCGACAGGGGGCATGTACGAGCAGTACTTC. Translating gives CASSPWATGGMYEQYF. V and J are TRBV7-2 and TRBJ2-7; TRBD1 matches at 10 bases. The CDR3 covers 16 residues. The germline CDR1 and CDR2 sequences are SGHTA and FQGNSA. V trimming: 5 bases; J trimming: 4 bases; junction bases outside the gene matches: 11.

In its sample, this clonotype was seen many times. V gene TRBV4-1 combines with J gene TRBJ2-7, with 9 bases fitting TRBD1. There are 15 residues in the CDR3. The V and J ends lost 2 bases and 4 bases, in that order; junction bases with no gene match: 6. Germline CDR1 MGHRA, CDR2 YSYEKL. The CDR3 DNA sequence: TGCGCCAGCAGCCAAACAGGACAGGGGAGGTACGAGCAGTACTTC. Translating it yields CASSQTGQGRYEQYF.

In its sample, this clonotype was seen many times. The rearrangement joins TRBV28 to TRBJ1-1, with D perhaps TRBD1 (6 bases). V lost 8 bases to trimming and J lost 8 bases, with 15 bases between them. Germline values: CDR1 MDHEN, CDR2 SYDVKM. The CDR3 spans 12 residues. The CDR3 DNA reads TGTGCCAGCCATACCGCCGGGACAGAAGCTTTCTTT. Residues: CASHTAGTEAFF.

This clonotype occurred a few times. The chain uses TRBV6-1 and TRBJ2-7; the match to TRBD1 covers 8 bases. The germline CDR1 and CDR2 sequences are MNHNS and SASEGT. This CDR3 comprises 14 residues. V shed 6 bases and J 3 bases; nucleotides not matched to a gene: 7. The CDR3 coding sequence is TGTGCCAGCAGACCGACAGGGGAGGTCTACGAGCAGTACTTC. Protein sequence: CASRPTGEVYEQYF.

This clonotype showed up many times. The CDR3: CATSPRGGNTEAFF. The CDR3 DNA sequence: TGTGCCACCAGTCCGAGGGGGGGGAACACTGAAGCTTTCTTT. The chain employs TRBV15 and TRBJ1-1; D is perhaps TRBD1 (6 bases). V was trimmed by 6 bases and J by 1 base, leaving 12 bases between them. CDR3 length equals 14 residues. Germline V CDR1 and CDR2: LNHNV, YYDKDF (reference sequence).

The sample holds many counts of this clonotype. The rearrangement links TRBV29-1 to TRBJ1-1; no clear D. The CDR3 runs 12 residues. Trimming cost V 6 bases and J 9 bases, with 17 bases left between them. The germline V gene has CDR1 SQVTM and CDR2 ANQGSEA. The CDR3 DNA follows: TGCAGCGTGCTCCTTGCCGGGCCACAAGCTTTCTTT. Encoded protein: CSVLLAGPQAFF.

This clonotype was seen many times. The V and J genes are TRBV19 and TRBJ1-6; 8 bases align to TRBD1. The CDR3 covers 15 residues. V dropped 8 bases and J dropped 9; count of bases not matched to a gene: 12. Per the germline V gene, CDR1 is LNHDA and CDR2 is SQIVND (reference sequence). The CDR3 region has the DNA TGTGCCAGTGAACTCCTCGGACAGGGAACTTCACCCCTCCACTTT. Its protein is CASELLGQGTSPLHF.

V and J are TRBV7-8 and TRBJ2-7, with a possible D match to TRBD1 (5 bases). The germline gives CDR1 SGHVS, CDR2 FQNEAQ. Deletions cut 1 base from V and 12 bases from J, with 13 bases between. The CDR3 consists of 12 residues. In DNA, the CDR3 is TGTGCCAGCAGCTTAGGATGGCAGGGCAGGTACTTC. Translation gives CASSLGWQGRYF.

V gene TRBV12-3 or TRBV12-4 combines with J gene TRBJ2-2, with TRBD2 identical over 13 bases. After removal of 3 bases from V and 5 bases from J, the junction contained 9 bases not matched to a gene. The CDR3 is made up of 18 amino acids. The CDR3: CASSFLGLAGVGTGELFF. As DNA, the CDR3 is TGTGCCAGCAGTTTCTTAGGACTAGCGGGAGTGGGGACCGGGGAGCTGTTTTTT.

The chain recombines TRBV27 with TRBJ2-2, with unresolved D. V was shortened by 7 bases and J by 4 bases, with 10 bases between the two germline ends. The CDR3 has 13 residues. Germline loops: CDR1 MNHEY, CDR2 SMNVEV (reference sequence). The CDR3 here is CASKFLGTGELFF. The DNA of the CDR3 is TGTGCCAGCAAATTTCTGGGCACCGGGGAGCTGTTTTTT.

This clonotype was recorded at least ten times. The chain joins TRBV6-5 to TRBJ2-3; D not certain. V lost 7 bases and J lost 1, with 6 bases in between. CDR1 is MNHEY and CDR2 is SVGAGI in the germline V gene. CDR3 size: 12 residues. The CDR3 region is CASKKGTDTQYF. The CDR3 nucleotides read TGTGCCAGCAAAAAAGGCACAGATACGCAGTATTTT.